The sequence of this T cell receptor (beta chain) was determined in a study of cytomegalovirus exposure and HLA in healthy donors. The CDR3 has 13 residues. CDR1 and CDR2 (germline): SEHNR, FQNEAQ (reference sequence). This clone has just one count. The antigen is unknown. Germline is not matched at one junction end, which may reflect a read error. Donors had nominal health at sampling but likely had unrecorded immune exposures. It was with 60 Vbeta and 13 Jbeta primers that the PCR ran. TCRdb keeps only in-frame clones here, not all; method: immunoSEQ multiplex PCR. The sample carries hundreds of thousands of clones, over 80% recorded once. General observations from the study: Sequencing had likely introduced a cluster of highly shared sequence variants as an artifact. Presence/absence analyses assumed roughly uniform sequencing depth across donors.

The chain uses TRBV7-9 and TRBJ2-7; D perhaps matches TRBD2 (5 bases). This TCR was recovered from a boy under 10 years old in good health and CMV-seronegative. The sequenced sample was PBMCs. CDR3: CSSSTTEEDEQYF. CDR3 DNA sequence: TGTTCCAGCAGCACGACGGAGGAGGACGAGCAGTACTTC.